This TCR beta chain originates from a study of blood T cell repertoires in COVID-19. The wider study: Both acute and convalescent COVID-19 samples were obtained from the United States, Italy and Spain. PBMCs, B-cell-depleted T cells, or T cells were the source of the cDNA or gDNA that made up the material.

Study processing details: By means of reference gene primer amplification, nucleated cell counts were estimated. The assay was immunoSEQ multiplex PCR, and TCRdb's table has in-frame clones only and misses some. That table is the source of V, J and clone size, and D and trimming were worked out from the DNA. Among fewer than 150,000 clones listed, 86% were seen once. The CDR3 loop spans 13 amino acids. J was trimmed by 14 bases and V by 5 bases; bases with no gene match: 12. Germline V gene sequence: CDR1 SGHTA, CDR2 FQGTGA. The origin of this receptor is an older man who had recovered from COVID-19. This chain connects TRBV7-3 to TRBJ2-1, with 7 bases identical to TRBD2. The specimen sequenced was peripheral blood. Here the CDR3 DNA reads TGTGCCAGCAGCCCCTTCGTCGCGGGGGAGAAGTTCTTC. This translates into CASSPFVAGEKFF.